This T cell receptor beta chain was captured by sequencing in a study of vaccination and CD4 T cells after COVID-19. Sample treatment: roughly 11-day PBMC culture with coronavirus spike peptide pools or control peptides (ViraFEST assay). Broader study findings: Spike mono-reactivity held for 304 of 307 vaccine-specific clones in convalescent patients.

CD4+ T cells that had been cultured provided DNA sequenced with the Oncomine TCR Beta short-read assay. TCRdb re-derived calls from the PCR reads in MiXCR, one entry per CDR3 protein. The table has some 20,000 distinct CDR3 sequences, over 50% seen once; the top ten hold roughly 9.2%. This CDR3 spans 14 amino acids. Trimming cost V 5 bases and J 2 bases, with 9 bases left between them. Germline V CDR1 and CDR2: SSHAT, FNYEAQ (reference sequence). A remark on this clonotype: Antigen specificity is unknown.

This chain connects TRBV7-7 to TRBJ2-2; D ambiguous. Sequencing was done on a sample of CD4+ T cells from blood, cultured in vitro. This sequence was found in a human donor who had recovered from COVID-19. This CDR3 is CASSQAGNTGELFF. The CDR3 nucleotides are TGTGCCAGCAGCCAAGCCGGAAACACCGGGGAGCTGTTTTTT.